This TCR beta chain comes out of a study of blood T cell repertoires in COVID-19 (dated by TCRdb to 2019 to 2021). With regard to the full study: Samples covering the acute and convalescent phases of COVID-19 were provided by collaborators in the United States, Italy and Spain. The repertoires were made available in a free public database intended to serve as a resource for research on the immune response to SARS-CoV-2. The sample metadata nearly always contained a de-identified subject ID, COVID-19 status, age in years and sex. Samples came from the ongoing ImmuneRACE study (first 160 participants) plus 1,254 subjects from 6 global collaborators. HLA class I and class II types, where available, came from metadata supplied by the sample provider rather than from assay-based typing. The material from the prospective study consisted of cDNA or gDNA derived from T cells, B-cell-depleted T cells, or PBMCs. Subjects who had been exposed to COVID-19, were actively infected with it, or had recovered from it provided the deeply sampled blood TCRbeta repertoires that made up the dataset. The full study reports these points: Clinical and demographic metadata were provided uncurated, with the amount varying by source and participant.

In the prospective study, participants were about 18 to 90 years old, resided in under 30 geographic areas of the United States, and were enrolled through a virtual design. Cohort assignment in the prospective study relied on participant-reported clinical history from a screening survey and a study questionnaire. Recovered participants in ImmuneRACE Cohort 3 were defined as having two consecutive negative NP/OP PCR tests, clearance from a healthcare professional, or resolution of symptoms. In the prospective study, whole blood, serum and a nasopharyngeal or oropharyngeal swab were collected from each participant by mobile phlebotomists. Over an approximately 2-month period, participants in the prospective study had the option of providing additional blood draws and questionnaires. Blood samples from the prospective study were shipped frozen or at room temperature prior to DNA extraction. As to this clone: No antigen is known for it. Base qualities are not provided; no much larger clone lies one nucleotide away.

CDR1 and CDR2 are drawn from the germline V gene (reference sequence): LNHNV, YYDKDF. V and J are trimmed by 5 bases and 4 bases, and the gene matches miss 6 bases of the junction. The CDR3 holds 14 amino acids from the cysteine to the phenylalanine. Solely the CDR3 DNA is kept, with 42 bases framed from the first base. The immunoSEQ Assay, a bias-controlled multiplex PCR, was used to amplify TCRbeta CDR3 regions from genomic DNA. The authors processed their data as follows. The number of nucleated cells in each sample was estimated from the amplification of reference gene primers within the assay. To quantify the absolute abundance of each unique TCRbeta CDR3 rearrangement, sequence reads were collapsed and filtered. For each sample, productive Simpson clonality was calculated by taking the square root of Simpson's diversity index across productive rearrangements. This is the immuneACCESS table as TCRdb keeps it, with only in-frame sequences that have V and J called. A part of the clones is gone; compared with another copy, unresolved V genes explain less than half, and the rest is unexplained. The DNA was the basis for D and trimming; V, J and clone size are from that table. The sample has about 200,000 clones on record, about 80% of them singletons. 6% to 8% of the sample rests with the top ten.

Input material: PBMCs or T cells enriched from blood (not recorded which). The chain was built from TRBV15 and TRBJ2-5; the junction holds 8 bases that match TRBD1. This sequence was found in a man aged 35 to 55 who had recovered from COVID-19. Here the CDR3 is given as CATSSDRGLETQYF. The DNA sequence is given as TGTGCCACCAGCTCAGACAGGGGTCTAGAGACCCAGTACTTC.